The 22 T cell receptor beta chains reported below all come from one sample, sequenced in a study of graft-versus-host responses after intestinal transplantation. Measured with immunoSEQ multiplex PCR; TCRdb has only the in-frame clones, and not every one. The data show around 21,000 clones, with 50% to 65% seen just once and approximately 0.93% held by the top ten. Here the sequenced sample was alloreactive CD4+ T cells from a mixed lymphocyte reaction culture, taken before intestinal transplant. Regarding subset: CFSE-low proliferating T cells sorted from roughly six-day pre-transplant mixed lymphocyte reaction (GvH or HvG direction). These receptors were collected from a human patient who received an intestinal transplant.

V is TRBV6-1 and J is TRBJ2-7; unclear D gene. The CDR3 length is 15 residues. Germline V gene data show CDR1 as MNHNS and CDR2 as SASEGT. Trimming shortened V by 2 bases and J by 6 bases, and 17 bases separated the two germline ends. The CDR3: CASSELLPDLSEQYF. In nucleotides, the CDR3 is TGTGCCAGCAGTGAACTTCTTCCCGATCTCAGCGAGCAGTACTTC.

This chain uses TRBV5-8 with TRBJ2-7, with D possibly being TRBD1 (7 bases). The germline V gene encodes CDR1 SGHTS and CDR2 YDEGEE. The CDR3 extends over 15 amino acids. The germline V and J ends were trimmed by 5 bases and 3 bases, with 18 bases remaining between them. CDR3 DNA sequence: TGTGCCAGCAGACCGGCGGGTCAGGGGGGCTACGAGCAGTACTTC. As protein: CASRPAGQGGYEQYF.

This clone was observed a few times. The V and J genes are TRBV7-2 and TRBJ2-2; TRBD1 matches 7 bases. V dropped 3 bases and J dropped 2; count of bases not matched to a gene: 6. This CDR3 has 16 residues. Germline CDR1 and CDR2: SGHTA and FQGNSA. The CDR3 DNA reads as TGTGCCAGCAGCTTGGATCACAGGGGCAACACCGGGGAGCTGTTTTTT. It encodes CASSLDHRGNTGELFF.

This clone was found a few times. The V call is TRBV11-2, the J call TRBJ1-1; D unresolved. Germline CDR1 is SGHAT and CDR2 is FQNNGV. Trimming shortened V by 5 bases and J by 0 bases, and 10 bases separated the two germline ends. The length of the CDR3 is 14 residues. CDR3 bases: TGTGCCAGCAGCCAAGAGAGAGTGAACACTGAAGCTTTCTTT. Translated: CASSQERVNTEAFF.

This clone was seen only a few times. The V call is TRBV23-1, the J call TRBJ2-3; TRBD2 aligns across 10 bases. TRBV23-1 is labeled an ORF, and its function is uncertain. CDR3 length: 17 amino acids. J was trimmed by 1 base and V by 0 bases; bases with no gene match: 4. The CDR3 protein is CASSQSPLAGGTDTQYF. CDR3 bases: TGCGCCAGCAGTCAATCCCCTCTAGCGGGGGGCACAGATACGCAGTATTTT.

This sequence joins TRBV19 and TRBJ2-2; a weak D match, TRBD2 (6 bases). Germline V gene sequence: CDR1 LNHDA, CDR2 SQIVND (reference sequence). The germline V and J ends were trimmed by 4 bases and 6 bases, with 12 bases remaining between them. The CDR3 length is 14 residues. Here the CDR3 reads CASSNGGRSGELFF. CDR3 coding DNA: TGTGCCAGTAGTAATGGGGGGAGGTCCGGGGAGCTGTTTTTT.

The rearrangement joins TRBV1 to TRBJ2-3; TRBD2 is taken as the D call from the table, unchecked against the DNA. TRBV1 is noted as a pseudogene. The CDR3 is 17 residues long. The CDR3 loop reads CTSSQDPSRREGCSEYF. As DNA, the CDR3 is TGCACCAGCAGCCAAGACCCGTCGCGGCGGGAGGGCTGTTCGGAGTATTTT.

The CDR3 protein is CASSPNRDGYGYTF. CDR3 nucleotide sequence: TGTGCCAGCTCACCAAACAGGGACGGCTATGGCTACACCTTC. The chain carries TRBV18 and TRBJ1-2, with D possibly TRBD1 on 6 matching bases. The V end lost 2 bases, the J end lost 4 bases, and 11 bases lay between the germline ends. CDR3 length: 14 amino acids. Germline lookup yields CDR1 KGHSH and CDR2 LQKENI.

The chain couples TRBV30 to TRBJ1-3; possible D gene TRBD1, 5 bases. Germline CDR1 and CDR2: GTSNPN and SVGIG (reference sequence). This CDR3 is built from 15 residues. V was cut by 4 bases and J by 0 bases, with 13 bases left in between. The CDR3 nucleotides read TGTGCCTGGAAGCAGGGAATCAACTCTGGAAACACCATATATTTT. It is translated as CAWKQGINSGNTIYF.

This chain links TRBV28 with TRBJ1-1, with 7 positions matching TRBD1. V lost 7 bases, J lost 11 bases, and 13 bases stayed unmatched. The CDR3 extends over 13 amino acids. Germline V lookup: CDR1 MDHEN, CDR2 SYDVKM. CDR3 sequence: CASTTGVPYGAFF. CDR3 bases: TGTGCCAGCACTACAGGGGTACCATACGGGGCTTTCTTT. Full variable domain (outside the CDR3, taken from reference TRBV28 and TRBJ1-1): DVKVTQSSRYLVKRTGEKVFLECVQDMDHENMFWYRQDPGLGLRLIYFSYDVKMKEKGDIPEGYSVSREKKERFSLILESASTNQTSMYLCASTTGVPYGAFFGQGTRLTVV.

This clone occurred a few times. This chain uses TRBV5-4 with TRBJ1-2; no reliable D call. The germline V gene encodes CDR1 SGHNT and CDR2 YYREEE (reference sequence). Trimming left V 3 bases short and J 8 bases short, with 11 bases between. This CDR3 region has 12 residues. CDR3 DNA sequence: TGTGCCAGCAGCTCGTCGGGATACGGCTACACCTTC. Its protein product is CASSSSGYGYTF. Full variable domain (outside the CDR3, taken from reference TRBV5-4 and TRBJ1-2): ETGVTQSPTHLIKTRGQQVTLRCSSQSGHNTVSWYQQALGQGPQFIFQYYREEENGRGNFPPRFSGLQFPNYSSELNVNALELDDSALYLCASSSSGYGYTFGSGTRLTVV.

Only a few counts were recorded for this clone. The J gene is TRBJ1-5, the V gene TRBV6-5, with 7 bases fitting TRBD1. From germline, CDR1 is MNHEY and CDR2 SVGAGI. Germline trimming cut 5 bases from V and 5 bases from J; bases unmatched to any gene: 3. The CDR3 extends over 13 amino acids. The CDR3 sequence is CASSNDRDQPQHF. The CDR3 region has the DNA TGTGCCAGCAGTAACGACAGGGATCAGCCCCAGCATTTT.

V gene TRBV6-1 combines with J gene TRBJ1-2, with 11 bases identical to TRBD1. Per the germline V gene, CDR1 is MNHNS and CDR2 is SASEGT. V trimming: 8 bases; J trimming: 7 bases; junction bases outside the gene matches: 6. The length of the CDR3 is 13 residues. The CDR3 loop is CASGYGTGGGYTF. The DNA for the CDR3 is TGTGCCAGCGGCTACGGGACAGGGGGTGGCTACACCTTC.

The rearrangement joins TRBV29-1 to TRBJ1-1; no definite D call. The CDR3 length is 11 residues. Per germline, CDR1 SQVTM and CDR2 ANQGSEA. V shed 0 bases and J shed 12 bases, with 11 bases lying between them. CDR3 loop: CSVEDPGITFF. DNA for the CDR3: TGCAGCGTTGAAGATCCGGGGATAACTTTCTTT.

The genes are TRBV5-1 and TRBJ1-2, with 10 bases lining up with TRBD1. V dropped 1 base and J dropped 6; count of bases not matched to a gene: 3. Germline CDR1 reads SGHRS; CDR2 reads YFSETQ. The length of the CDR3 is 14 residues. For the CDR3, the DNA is TGCGCCAGCAGCTTGTCGACAGGGGGCGATGGCTACACCTTC. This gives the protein CASSLSTGGDGYTF.

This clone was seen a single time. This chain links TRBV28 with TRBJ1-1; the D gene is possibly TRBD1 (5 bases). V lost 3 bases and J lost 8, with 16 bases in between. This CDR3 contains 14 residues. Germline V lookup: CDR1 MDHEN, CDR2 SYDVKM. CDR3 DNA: TGTGCCAGCAGTTTTTTGGTGCGACAGATCGAAGCTTTCTTT. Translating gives CASSFLVRQIEAFF.

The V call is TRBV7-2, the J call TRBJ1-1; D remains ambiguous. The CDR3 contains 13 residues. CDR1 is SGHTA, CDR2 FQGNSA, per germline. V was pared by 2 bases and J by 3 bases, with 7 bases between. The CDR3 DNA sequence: TGTGCCAGCAGCTTACAGCGATACACTGAAGCTTTCTTT. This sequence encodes CASSLQRYTEAFF.

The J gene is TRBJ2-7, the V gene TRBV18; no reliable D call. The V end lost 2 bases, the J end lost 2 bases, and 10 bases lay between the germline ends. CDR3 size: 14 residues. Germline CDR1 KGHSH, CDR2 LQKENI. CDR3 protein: CASSPGIQTYEQYF. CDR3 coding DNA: TGTGCCAGCTCACCAGGTATTCAGACCTACGAGCAGTACTTC.

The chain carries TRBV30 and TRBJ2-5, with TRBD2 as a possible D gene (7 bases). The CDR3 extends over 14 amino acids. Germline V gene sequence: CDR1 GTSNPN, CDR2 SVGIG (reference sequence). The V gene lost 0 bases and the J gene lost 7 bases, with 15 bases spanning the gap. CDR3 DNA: TGTGCCTGGAGTGTACCTGGGGGGGCTGGGACCCAGTACTTC. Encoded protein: CAWSVPGGAGTQYF. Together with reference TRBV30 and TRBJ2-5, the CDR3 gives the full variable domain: SQTIHQWPATLVQPVGSPLSLECTVEGTSNPNLYWYRQAAGRGLQLLFYSVGIGQISSEVPQNLSASRPQDRQFILSSKKLLLSDSGFYLCAWSVPGGAGTQYFGPGTRLLVL.

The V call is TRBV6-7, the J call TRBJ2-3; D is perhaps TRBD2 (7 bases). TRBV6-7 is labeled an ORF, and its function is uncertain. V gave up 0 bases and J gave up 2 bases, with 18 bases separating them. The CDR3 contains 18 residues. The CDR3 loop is CASSYSNRRGPFTDTQYF. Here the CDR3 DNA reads TGTGCCAGCAGTTACTCGAATCGGCGGGGGCCCTTCACAGATACGCAGTATTTT.

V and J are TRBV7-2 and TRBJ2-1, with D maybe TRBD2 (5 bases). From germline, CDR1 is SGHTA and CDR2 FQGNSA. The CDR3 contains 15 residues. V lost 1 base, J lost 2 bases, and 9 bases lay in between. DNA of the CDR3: TGTGCCAGCAGCTTAGATGGCGGGCCCTACAATGAGCAGTTCTTC. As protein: CASSLDGGPYNEQFF.

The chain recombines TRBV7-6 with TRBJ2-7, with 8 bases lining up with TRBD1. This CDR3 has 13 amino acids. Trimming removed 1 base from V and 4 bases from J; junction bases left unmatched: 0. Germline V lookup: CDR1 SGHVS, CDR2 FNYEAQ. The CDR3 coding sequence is TGTGCCAGCAGCTTAGACAGGGGGTACGAGCAGTACTTC. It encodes CASSLDRGYEQYF.